This T cell receptor (beta chain) was documented in a study of cytomegalovirus exposure and HLA in healthy donors. Study-level points and caveats: The authors confirmed in vitro that a few CMV-associated chains were specific for CMV antigens. Listed as cytomegalovirus-associated were 150 or so TCR beta chains. Diagnosis of cytomegalovirus status made by the classifier reportedly showed high specificity and sensitivity.

CDR1 is SGHRS, CDR2 YFSETQ, per germline. The CDR3 totals 15 residues. Trimming took off 4 bases at V and 4 bases at J, with 17 bases between the two ends. A remark on this clone: Its specificity is not known.

Method: immunoSEQ multiplex PCR; TCRdb's copy keeps in-frame clones and lacks some. Of about 76,000 clones listed, 94% are singletons. The sequence came from a man between 18 and 35 years old in good health and CMV-seropositive. The V gene is TRBV5-1, the J gene TRBJ1-2; D may be TRBD1 (6 bases). The sequenced sample was PBMCs. The CDR3 DNA reads as TGCGCCAGCAGCCCAAATCCGGGACATCCCTATGGCTACACCTTC. Protein sequence: CASSPNPGHPYGYTF.